The rows below give T cell receptor beta chains drawn from one sample of a study of blood T cells in healthy people across ages. TCRdb re-derived calls from the 5' RACE reads in MiXCR, one entry per CDR3 protein. The sample holds about 1.6 million distinct CDR3 sequences; 30% to 35% are singletons and the top ten take 10% to 12%. The specimen was blood. All receptors derive from a woman between 25 and 40 years old in good health. Each CDR3 is given with its conserved first and last residue. A D gene is named only where the DNA matches it firmly. The listing skips clone size in some rows; elsewhere it reads once, few, many or a size class.

CDR3aa: CAGRRGTNNNSPLHF; CDR3nt: TGTGCCGGCAGGAGAGGGACAAATAATAATTCACCCCTCCACTTT; abundance: few; j_gene: TRBJ1-6; d_gene: .; v_gene: TRBV6-5
CDR3aa: CSATGQGTEAFF; CDR3nt: TGCAGTGCTACCGGACAGGGGACTGAAGCTTTCTTT; abundance: .; j_gene: TRBJ1-1; d_gene: TRBD1; v_gene: TRBV20-1
CDR3aa: CASMNGAGVGNEQFF; CDR3nt: TGTGCCAGCATGAACGGGGCGGGAGTTGGCAATGAGCAGTTCTTC; abundance: .; j_gene: TRBJ2-1; d_gene: TRBD2; v_gene: TRBV6-1
CDR3aa: CASSYGGSRDTQYF; CDR3nt: TGTGCCAGCAGTTACGGCGGGAGTAGGGATACGCAGTATTTT; abundance: few; j_gene: TRBJ2-3; d_gene: TRBD2; v_gene: TRBV6-2/TRBV6-3
CDR3aa: CASSQGQGLPDTQYF; CDR3nt: TGTGCCAGCAGCCAAGGGCAGGGACTGCCAGATACGCAGTATTTT; abundance: few; j_gene: TRBJ2-3; d_gene: .; v_gene: TRBV3-1
CDR3aa: CASSRNPGTGGPDTQYF; CDR3nt: TGTGCCAGCTCCCGGAACCCCGGGACAGGGGGCCCAGATACGCAGTATTTT; abundance: .; j_gene: TRBJ2-3; d_gene: TRBD1; v_gene: TRBV18
CDR3aa: CASSYRQGASSGGYTF; CDR3nt: TGTGCCAGCAGCTACAGACAGGGGGCGAGTTCAGGTGGCTACACCTTC; abundance: .; j_gene: TRBJ1-2; d_gene: TRBD1; v_gene: TRBV3-1
CDR3aa: CASVLSGAYNEQFF; CDR3nt: TGTGCCAGCGTTTTGAGCGGGGCGTACAATGAGCAGTTCTTC; abundance: .; j_gene: TRBJ2-1; d_gene: TRBD2; v_gene: TRBV6-2/TRBV6-3
CDR3aa: CSVVSPRGDTQYF; CDR3nt: TGCAGCGTTGTTAGTCCCCGGGGGGACACCCAGTACTTC; abundance: .; j_gene: TRBJ2-5; d_gene: TRBD2; v_gene: TRBV29-1
CDR3aa: CASSLARGYTGELFF; CDR3nt: TGTGCCAGCAGCTTAGCCAGGGGTTACACCGGGGAGCTGTTTTTT; abundance: few; j_gene: TRBJ2-2; d_gene: .; v_gene: TRBV7-9
CDR3aa: CSARALSGSTYNEQFF; CDR3nt: TGCAGTGCTAGGGCGCTCAGCGGGAGCACCTACAATGAGCAGTTCTTC; abundance: .; j_gene: TRBJ2-1; d_gene: TRBD2; v_gene: TRBV20-1
CDR3aa: CASSSPGTTASRDEQFF; CDR3nt: TGTGCCAGCAGCTCCCCAGGGACTACAGCCTCCCGCGATGAGCAGTTCTTC; abundance: .; j_gene: TRBJ2-1; d_gene: TRBD2; v_gene: TRBV7-2
CDR3aa: CSARDRDRGIYGYTF; CDR3nt: TGCAGTGCTAGAGATAGGGACAGGGGGATCTATGGCTACACCTTC; abundance: .; j_gene: TRBJ1-2; d_gene: TRBD1; v_gene: TRBV20-1
CDR3aa: CSVEGVGGYTF; CDR3nt: TGCAGCGTTGAAGGGGTGGGAGGCTACACCTTC; abundance: .; j_gene: TRBJ1-2; d_gene: .; v_gene: TRBV29-1
CDR3aa: CASSDGLGEQYF; CDR3nt: TGTGCCAGCAGCGATGGGTTGGGGGAGCAGTACTTC; abundance: .; j_gene: TRBJ2-4; d_gene: .; v_gene: TRBV3-1
CDR3aa: CSVSVQSNQPQHF; CDR3nt: TGCAGCGTTTCCGTACAGAGCAATCAGCCCCAGCATTTT; abundance: many; j_gene: TRBJ1-5; d_gene: .; v_gene: TRBV29-1
CDR3aa: CSVFYRDRDSGANVLTF; CDR3nt: TGCAGCGTTTTCTACCGGGACAGGGACTCTGGGGCCAACGTCCTGACTTTC; abundance: few; j_gene: TRBJ2-6; d_gene: TRBD1; v_gene: TRBV29-1
CDR3aa: CASSLGTSGNEKLFF; CDR3nt: TGTGCCAGCAGTCTAGGGACGTCGGGAAATGAAAAACTGTTTTTT; abundance: .; j_gene: TRBJ1-4; d_gene: .; v_gene: TRBV27
CDR3aa: CSARSTSADTQYF; CDR3nt: TGCAGTGCTAGATCCACCAGCGCGGATACGCAGTATTTT; abundance: .; j_gene: TRBJ2-3; d_gene: .; v_gene: TRBV20-1
CDR3aa: CSAQGLAGRQETQYF; CDR3nt: TGCAGTGCCCAAGGGCTAGCGGGAAGACAAGAGACCCAGTACTTC; abundance: .; j_gene: TRBJ2-5; d_gene: TRBD2; v_gene: TRBV20-1
CDR3aa: CASSQNRLNQPQHF; CDR3nt: TGCGCCAGCAGCCAGAACAGACTCAATCAGCCCCAGCATTTT; abundance: few; j_gene: TRBJ1-5; d_gene: .; v_gene: TRBV4-1
CDR3aa: CAISGEPNYGYTF; CDR3nt: TGTGCCATCAGTGGGGAACCTAACTATGGCTACACCTTC; abundance: .; j_gene: TRBJ1-2; d_gene: .; v_gene: TRBV10-3